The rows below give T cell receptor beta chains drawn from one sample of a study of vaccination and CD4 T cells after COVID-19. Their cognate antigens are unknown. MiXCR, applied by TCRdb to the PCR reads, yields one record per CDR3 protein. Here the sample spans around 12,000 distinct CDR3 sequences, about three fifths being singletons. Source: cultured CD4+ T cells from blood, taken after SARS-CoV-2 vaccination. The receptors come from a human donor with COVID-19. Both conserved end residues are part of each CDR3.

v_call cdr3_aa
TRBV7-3 CASSLTRSGGGGELFF
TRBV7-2 CASGRLAGSGTGELFF
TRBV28 CASETSGGLGELFF
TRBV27 CASRRDRVSEAFF
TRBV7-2 CASSSRKANYGYTF
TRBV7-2 CASIRRGENTEAFF
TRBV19 CASSMLSDYGYTF
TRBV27 CASSLAGLPTDTQYF
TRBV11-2 CASSTGNYGYTF
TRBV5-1 CASTLTFF
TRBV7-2 CASSVGAYGYTF
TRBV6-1 CASSERGVTSLEQYF
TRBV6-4 CASSVLAGSTDTQYF
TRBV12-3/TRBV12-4 CASSTQGPTGAFF